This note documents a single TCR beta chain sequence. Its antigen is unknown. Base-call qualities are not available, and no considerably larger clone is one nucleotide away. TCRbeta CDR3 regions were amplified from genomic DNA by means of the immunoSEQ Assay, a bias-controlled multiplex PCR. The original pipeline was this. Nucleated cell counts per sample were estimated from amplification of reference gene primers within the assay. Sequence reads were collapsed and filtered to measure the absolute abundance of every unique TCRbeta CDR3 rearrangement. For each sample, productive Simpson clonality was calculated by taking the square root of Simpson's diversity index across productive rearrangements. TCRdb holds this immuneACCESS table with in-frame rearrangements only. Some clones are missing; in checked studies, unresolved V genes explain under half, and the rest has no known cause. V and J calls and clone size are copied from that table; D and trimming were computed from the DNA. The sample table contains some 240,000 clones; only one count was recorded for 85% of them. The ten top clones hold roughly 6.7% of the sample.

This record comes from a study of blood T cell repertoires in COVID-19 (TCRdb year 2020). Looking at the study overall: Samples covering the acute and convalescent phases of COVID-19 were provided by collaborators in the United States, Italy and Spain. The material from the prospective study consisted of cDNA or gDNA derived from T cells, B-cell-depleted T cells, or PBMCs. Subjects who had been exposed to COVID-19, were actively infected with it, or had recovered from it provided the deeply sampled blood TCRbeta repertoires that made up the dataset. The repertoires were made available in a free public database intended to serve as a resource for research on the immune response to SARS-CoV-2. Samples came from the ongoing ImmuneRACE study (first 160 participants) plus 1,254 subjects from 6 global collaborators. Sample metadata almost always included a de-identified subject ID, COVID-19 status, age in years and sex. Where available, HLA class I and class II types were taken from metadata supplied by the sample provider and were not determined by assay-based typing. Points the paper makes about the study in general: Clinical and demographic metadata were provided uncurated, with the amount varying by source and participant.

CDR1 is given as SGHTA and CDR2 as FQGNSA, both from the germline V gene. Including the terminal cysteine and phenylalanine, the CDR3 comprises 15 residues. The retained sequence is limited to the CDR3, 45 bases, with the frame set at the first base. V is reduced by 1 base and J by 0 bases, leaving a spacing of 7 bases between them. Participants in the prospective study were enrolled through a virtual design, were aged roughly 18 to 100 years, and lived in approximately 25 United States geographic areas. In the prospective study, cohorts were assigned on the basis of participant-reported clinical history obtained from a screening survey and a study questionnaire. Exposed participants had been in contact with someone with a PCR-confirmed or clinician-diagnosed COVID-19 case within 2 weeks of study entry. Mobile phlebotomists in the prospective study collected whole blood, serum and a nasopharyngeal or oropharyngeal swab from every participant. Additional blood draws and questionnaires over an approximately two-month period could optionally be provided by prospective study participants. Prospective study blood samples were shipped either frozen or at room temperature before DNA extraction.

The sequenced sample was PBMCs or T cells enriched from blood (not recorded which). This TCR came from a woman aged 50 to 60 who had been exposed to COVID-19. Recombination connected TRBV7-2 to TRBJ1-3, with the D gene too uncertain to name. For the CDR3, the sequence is CASSLVGSSGNTIYF. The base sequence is TGTGCCAGCAGCTTAGTGGGGAGCTCTGGAAACACCATATATTTT.